This record looks at one T cell receptor beta chain sequence and its context. The data originate from a study of blood T cell repertoires in COVID-19. For the study at large: Sites across the United States, Italy and Spain contributed samples from acute and convalescent COVID-19. Sources were T cells, B-cell-depleted T cells, or PBMCs; the material itself was cDNA or gDNA.

The authors' processing: Estimation of nucleated cell counts was performed using reference gene primer amplification. Here immunoSEQ multiplex PCR was the method, and the copy in TCRdb shows in-frame clones only, minus some. V and J calls and clone size follow that table, whereas D and trimming were derived from the DNA. The sample contains roughly 100,000 clones, 80% to 90% of which appear only once. Germline V gene lookup returns CDR1 KGHSH and CDR2 LQKENI. The V gene lost 3 bases and the J gene lost 9 bases, with 18 bases spanning the gap. The CDR3 loop spans 14 amino acids. The clonotype was recovered from a human donor in a cohort sampled during active COVID-19. The chain joins TRBV18 to TRBJ2-7; no firm D call. Material for sequencing was peripheral blood. This chain's CDR3 is CASSPSPGAPRQYF. The DNA of the CDR3 is TGTGCCAGCTCACCGTCGCCGGGTGCCCCTCGGCAGTACTTC.